This T cell receptor beta chain was obtained from a study of response to subunit inactivated influenza vaccine. Study observations and caveats: Only a handful of new T cells, the authors suggested, are recruited with each seasonal influenza vaccination.

V dropped 6 bases and J dropped 7 bases, with 10 bases sitting between them. CDR1 MNHNY and CDR2 SVGAGI come from the germline V gene (reference sequence). This CDR3 has 12 residues. TCRdb re-derived calls from the RT-PCR reads in MiXCR, one entry per CDR3 protein. The sample yields about 190,000 distinct CDR3 sequences, about 15% seen once. On this clonotype itself: No antigen is known for it.

The sequenced sample was CD8+ T cells sorted from PBMCs, obtained 5 days after vaccination. The chain combines TRBV6-6 with TRBJ2-1; D gene unclear. The receptor was derived from a man in his forties or fifties who received an inactivated influenza vaccine. CDR3 nucleotides: TGTGCCAGCAGCCCCTCCGATAATGAGCAGTTCTTC. Protein: CASSPSDNEQFF.